This TCR beta chain was recorded in a study of blood T cell repertoires in COVID-19. Study background: There were acute and convalescent COVID-19 samples, and they came from the United States, Italy and Spain. From T cells, B-cell-depleted T cells, or PBMCs came the material, which was cDNA or gDNA.

How the authors handled the data: Quantification of nucleated cells was approximated via reference gene primer amplification. The assay was immunoSEQ multiplex PCR, and TCRdb's table has in-frame clones only and misses some. D and trimming were read from the DNA, whereas the V and J calls and clone size are those reported in that table. The repertoire holds more than 150,000 clones, about 90% seen once, with 0.55% to 0.8% in the top ten. The ends were cut back, 5 bases at V and 4 bases at J, with 14 bases in the middle. There are 14 residues in the CDR3. The germline CDR1 and CDR2 sequences are LNHDA and SQIVND (reference sequence).

This chain joins TRBV19 and TRBJ2-5; possibly TRBD1 for D (6 bases). Sample: peripheral blood. This clonotype originated in a man between 45 and 60 years old with acute or convalescent COVID-19. DNA of the CDR3: TGTGCCAGTAGTTCACAGGGCGGTTCAGAGACCCAGTACTTC. Its protein is CASSSQGGSETQYF.